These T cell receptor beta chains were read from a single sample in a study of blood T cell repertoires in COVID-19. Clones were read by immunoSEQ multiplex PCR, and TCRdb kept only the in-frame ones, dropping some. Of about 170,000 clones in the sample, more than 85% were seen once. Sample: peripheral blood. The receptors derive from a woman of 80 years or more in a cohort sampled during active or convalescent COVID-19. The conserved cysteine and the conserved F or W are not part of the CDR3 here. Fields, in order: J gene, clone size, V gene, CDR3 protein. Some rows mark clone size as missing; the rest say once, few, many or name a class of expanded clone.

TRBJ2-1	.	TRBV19	ASSIKSLGAASDEQF
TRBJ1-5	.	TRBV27	ATSLGTNSNQPQH
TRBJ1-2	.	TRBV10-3	AISSGTPSNYGYT
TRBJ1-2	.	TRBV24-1	ATSDPDRVYGYT
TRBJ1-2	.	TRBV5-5	ASSLEGVRGYT
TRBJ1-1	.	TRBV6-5	ASRGGSGLNTEAF
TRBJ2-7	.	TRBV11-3	ASSFGGYEQY
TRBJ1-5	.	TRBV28	ASSPPWGRVGQPQH
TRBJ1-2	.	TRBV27	ASSSQGSPNYGYT
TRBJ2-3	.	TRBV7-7	ASSSLGPTDTQY
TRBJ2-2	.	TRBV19	ASSIQVYTGELF
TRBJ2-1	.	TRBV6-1	ASSEGGPYNEQF
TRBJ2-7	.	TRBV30	AWSGRVTGTGEQY
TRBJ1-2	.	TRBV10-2	ASSMNRGQVGYT
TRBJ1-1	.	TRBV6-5	ASIQRRGSRTEAF
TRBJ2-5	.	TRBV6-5	ASSYGRGGGGETQY
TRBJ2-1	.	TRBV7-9	ASSLAPNSGRSYNEQF
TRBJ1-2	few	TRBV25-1	ASSVTENYGYT
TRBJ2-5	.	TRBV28	ASSLGTGGAEGSQETQY
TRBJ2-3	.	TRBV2	ASSVGLAGGPDTQY
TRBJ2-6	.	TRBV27	ASSFGAAQGSGANVLT
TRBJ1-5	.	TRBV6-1	ASSERAREMDQPQH
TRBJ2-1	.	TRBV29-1	SVGGPGLRDNEQF
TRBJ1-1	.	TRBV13	ASSPTGNTETEAF
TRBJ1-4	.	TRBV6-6	ASRTGTTNEKLF
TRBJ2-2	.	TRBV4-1	ASSQPGQGAGGELF
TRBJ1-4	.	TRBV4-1	ASSRDPGQGNEKLF
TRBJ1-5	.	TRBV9	ASSVGTSNQPQH
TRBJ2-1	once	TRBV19	ASRARGGRYNEQF
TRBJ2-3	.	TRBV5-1	ASSLLGGVRSDTQY
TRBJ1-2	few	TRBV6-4	ASSITGTGVVSGYT
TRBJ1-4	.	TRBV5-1	ASSPPGPNEKLF
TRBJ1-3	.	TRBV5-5	ASSPLSVSGNTIY
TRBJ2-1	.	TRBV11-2	ASRDVRWAGPYNEQF
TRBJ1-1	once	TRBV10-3	AISDGVTNTEAF
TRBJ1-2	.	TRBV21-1	ASSPRGGSYGYT
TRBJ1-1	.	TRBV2	ASSERGGNTEAF
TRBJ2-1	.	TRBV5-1	ASSATGGVSEQF
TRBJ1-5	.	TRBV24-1	ATSDGYYSNQPQH
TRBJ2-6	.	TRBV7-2	ASSMGQGVAGANVLT
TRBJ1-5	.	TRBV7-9	ASSWGTGGNQPQH
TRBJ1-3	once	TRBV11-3	ASSLDTSGNTIY
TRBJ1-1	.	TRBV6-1	ASSEGTGGWNTEAF